This TCR beta chain is from a study of identical twins. General study findings and limits: Models underestimated how often monozygotic twins shared out-of-frame TCR alpha. The authors drew conclusions from cross-sectional statistical analysis rather than following the same donors.

TCRdb redid the calling of the 5' RACE reads with MiXCR, one entry per CDR3 protein. This table holds approximately 620,000 distinct CDR3 sequences, over 8.5% found once. The V segment lost 6 bases and the J segment 0 bases; nucleotides outside the gene matches: 4. The CDR3 has 15 residues. This clonotype was detected ten times or more. Its antigen is still unknown. The data were also submitted as part of a second study, on yellow fever vaccine responses in identical twins.

Material for sequencing was PBMCs. This sequence joins TRBV12-3 or TRBV12-4 and TRBJ2-7; 11 positions match TRBD2. The TCR sequence derives from a woman aged 18-29 years in good health. The CDR3 region is CASSPGLADSYEQYF. As DNA, the CDR3 is TGTGCCAGCAGCCCGGGACTAGCGGACTCCTACGAGCAGTACTTC.